A selection of T cell receptor beta chains follows, all from one sample in a study of vaccination effects on CD4 cells after COVID-19. The assay was immunoSEQ multiplex PCR, and TCRdb's table has in-frame clones only and misses some. The data contain about 45,000 clones, about 68% of them singletons. These receptors' antigens are unknown. The sequenced sample was CD4+ T cells from PBMCs cultured with a peptide pool, obtained before COVID-19 vaccination. Source of these receptors: a human donor who had a prior SARS-CoV-2 infection. CDR3s include the opening cysteine and the closing phenylalanine or tryptophan. A D gene is named only where the DNA matches it firmly. Clone size is stated in some rows and not others, as once, few, many or a class when expanded.

size | J | V | D | CDR3 | DNA
few | TRBJ2-1 | TRBV7-2 | TRBD2 | CASSLFLAGPPYNEQFF | TGTGCCAGCAGCTTATTTCTAGCGGGGCCTCCCTACAATGAGCAGTTCTTC
. | TRBJ2-7 | TRBV7-8 | . | CASSLVRQGEQYF | TGTGCCAGCAGCTTAGTAAGGCAGGGCGAGCAGTACTTC
once | TRBJ2-4 | TRBV3-1/TRBV3-2 | . | CASSQVVSLTGNIQYF | TGTGCCAGCAGCCAAGTGGTTAGCCTAACCGGAAACATTCAGTACTTC
. | TRBJ2-2 | TRBV7-9 | . | CASSSVLSAGELFF | TGTGCCAGCTCGAGCGTACTCTCCGCCGGGGAGCTGTTTTTT
. | TRBJ2-7 | TRBV9 | TRBD1 | CASSAEGQSSYEQYF | TGTGCCAGCAGCGCCGAGGGACAGAGCTCCTACGAGCAGTACTTC
. | TRBJ1-1 | TRBV27 | . | CASSLGQNTEAFF | TGTGCCAGCAGTCTAGGACAGAACACTGAAGCTTTCTTT
. | TRBJ1-5 | TRBV6-4 | . | CAREGGTTYSNQPQHF | TGTGCCAGAGAGGGAGGGACAACCTATAGCAATCAGCCCCAGCATTTT
. | TRBJ2-3 | TRBV9 | . | CASSVAVDSTDTQYF | TGTGCCAGCAGCGTAGCTGTGGATAGCACAGATACGCAGTATTTT
. | TRBJ1-1 | TRBV30 | . | CAWSPHAGAVVTEAFF | TGTGCCTGGAGTCCCCACGCAGGGGCGGTAGTCACTGAAGCTTTCTTT
. | TRBJ1-4 | TRBV5-1 | . | CASSSSGFTNEKLFF | TGCGCCAGCAGCTCCTCGGGGTTCACTAATGAAAAACTGTTTTTT
. | TRBJ1-2 | TRBV27 | . | CASSISGRDYGYTF | TGTGCCAGCAGTATCTCGGGCAGGGATTATGGCTACACCTTC